The 2 T cell receptor beta chains reported below all come from one sample, sequenced in a study of blood T cell repertoires in COVID-19. The repertoire was sequenced with immunoSEQ multiplex PCR; TCRdb's copy has only in-frame clones and lacks some. The sample lists under 200,000 clones; roughly nine tenths were seen once. Material: peripheral blood. The receptors were gathered from a woman between 55 and 75 years old with COVID-19, enrolled during active disease.

The chain has TRBV27 and TRBJ2-1; D is perhaps TRBD1 (5 bases). Germline loops: CDR1 MNHEY, CDR2 SMNVEV (reference sequence). V lost 4 bases, J lost 3 bases, and 16 bases lay in between. The CDR3 is made up of 16 amino acids. CDR3 in amino acids: CASSSPSRDSYNEQFF. The DNA of the CDR3 is TGTGCCAGCAGTTCTCCGTCCAGAGACAGCTACAATGAGCAGTTCTTC.

The chain uses TRBV29-1 and TRBJ1-2; 10 bases align to TRBD1. Losses at the gene ends were 5 bases for V and 8 bases for J; bases not matched to a gene: 8. The CDR3 is 13 residues long. Germline values: CDR1 SQVTM, CDR2 ANQGSEA. The CDR3 sequence is CSVTSGTGEGYTF. The CDR3 DNA reads as TGCAGCGTTACCTCCGGGACAGGGGAGGGCTACACCTTC.